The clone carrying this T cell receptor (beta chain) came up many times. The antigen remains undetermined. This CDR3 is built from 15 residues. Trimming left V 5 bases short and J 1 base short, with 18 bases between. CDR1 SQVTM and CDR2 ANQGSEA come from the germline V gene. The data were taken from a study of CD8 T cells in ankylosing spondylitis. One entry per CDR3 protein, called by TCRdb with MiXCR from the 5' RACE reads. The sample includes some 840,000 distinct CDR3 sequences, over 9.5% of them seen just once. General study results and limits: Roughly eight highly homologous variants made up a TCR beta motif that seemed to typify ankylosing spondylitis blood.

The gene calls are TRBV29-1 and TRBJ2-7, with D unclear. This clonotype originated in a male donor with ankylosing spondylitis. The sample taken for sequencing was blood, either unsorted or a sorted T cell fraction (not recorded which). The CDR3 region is CSVQDVGGRSYEQYF. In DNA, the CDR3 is TGCAGCGTTCAGGATGTGGGCGGAAGGTCCTACGAGCAGTACTTC.